The clone carrying this T cell receptor (beta chain) came up once. Its antigen is not identified. The CDR3 is 15 residues long. Germline V lookup: CDR1 MNHEY, CDR2 SVGAGI. V gave up 6 bases and J gave up 4 bases; unmatched junction bases: 12. The data are from a study of tumor-infiltrating lymphocytes in primary liver carcinoma. Study-level background: Productive TCRbeta read counts per sample ran from roughly 3.6 to 7.1 million and were similar across tissue types.

General study findings and limits: The top-250-clone fraction was significantly higher in tumors than in blood (p = 0.039).

Unsorted bulk tissue, roughly 20-32 mg of it, served as the source for co-extraction of RNA and DNA. Patients in the cohort were treatment-naive and living with chronic HBV infection. TCR beta cDNA came from roughly 550 ng total RNA, primed with a constant-region primer. TCR beta libraries came from three nested multiplex PCR rounds using slightly modified ARM-PCR. The first two PCR rounds used TRBV1-TRBV30 forward primers with a C-beta reverse primer, about 10 cycles each. TCRdb redid the calling of the multiplex PCR reads with MiXCR, one entry per CDR3 protein. The repertoire holds around 120,000 distinct CDR3 sequences, with roughly three fifths as singletons.

The source material was liver tumor tissue from sampling region 1. The subset was: tumor region T1, superior pole. This TCR was sampled from a woman in her sixties with primary liver carcinoma and hepatitis B virus infection. The chain couples TRBV6-5 to TRBJ2-7; 7 positions match TRBD2. CDR3 DNA: TGTGCCAGCAGCGCGGCGCCGGGAGGATATTACGAGCAGTACTTC. Translated: CASSAAPGGYYEQYF.